This T cell receptor beta chain came from a study of T cells in Graves' hyperthyroidism and ophthalmopathy. TCR beta CDR3 sequences were amplified from RNA transcripts. Researchers ran a first-round RT-PCR on the TCR CDR3 using the HTBI primer set. TCRdb called the multiplex PCR reads again in MiXCR, with one record for every CDR3 protein. Among 500,000 to 600,000 distinct CDR3 sequences, about 43% were seen once, and the ten largest hold 7.5% to 8.5%. With a duration under 2 months, the hyperthyroidism was newly diagnosed in patients aged 18 to 65. Diagnosis relied on clinical symptoms, serum thyroxine and TRAb, thyroid ultrasound and orbital computed tomography. This clonotype was detected many times. The V gene's germline CDR1 is MNHNS and CDR2 SASEGT. V was clipped by 4 bases and J by 0 bases, with 12 bases between them. The CDR3 contains 15 residues.

The gene calls are TRBV6-1 and TRBJ1-1; D may be TRBD1 (6 bases). Sequenced material: peripheral blood or thyroid tissue (not recorded which). The TCR sequence derives from a woman under 30 with Graves' hyperthyroidism. CDR3 sequence (DNA): TGTGCCAGCAGTGTTAGACAGGACTTGAACACTGAAGCTTTCTTT. Amino acids: CASSVRQDLNTEAFF.